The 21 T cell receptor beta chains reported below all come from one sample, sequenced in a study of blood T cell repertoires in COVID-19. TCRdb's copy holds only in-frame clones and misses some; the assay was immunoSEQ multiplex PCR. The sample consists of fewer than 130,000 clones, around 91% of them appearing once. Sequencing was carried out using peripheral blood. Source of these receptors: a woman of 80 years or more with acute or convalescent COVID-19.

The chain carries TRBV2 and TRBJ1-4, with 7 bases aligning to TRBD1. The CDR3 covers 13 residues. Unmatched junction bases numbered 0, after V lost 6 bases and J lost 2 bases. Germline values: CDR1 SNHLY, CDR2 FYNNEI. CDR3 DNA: TGTGCCAGCAGAGGGGGCACTAATGAAAAACTGTTTTTT. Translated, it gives CASRGGTNEKLFF.

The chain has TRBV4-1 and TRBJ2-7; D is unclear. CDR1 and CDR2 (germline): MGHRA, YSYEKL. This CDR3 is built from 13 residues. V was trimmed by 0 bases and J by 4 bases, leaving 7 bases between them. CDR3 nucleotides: TGCGCCAGCAGCCAAGAACTTTTATACGAGCAGTACTTC. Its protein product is CASSQELLYEQYF.

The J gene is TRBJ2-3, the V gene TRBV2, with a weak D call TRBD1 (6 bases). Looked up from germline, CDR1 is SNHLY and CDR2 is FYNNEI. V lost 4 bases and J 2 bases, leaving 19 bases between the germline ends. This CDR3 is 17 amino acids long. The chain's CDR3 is CASSVPVGGDATDTQYF. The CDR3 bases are TGTGCCAGCAGTGTCCCCGTAGGGGGAGACGCCACAGATACGCAGTATTTT.

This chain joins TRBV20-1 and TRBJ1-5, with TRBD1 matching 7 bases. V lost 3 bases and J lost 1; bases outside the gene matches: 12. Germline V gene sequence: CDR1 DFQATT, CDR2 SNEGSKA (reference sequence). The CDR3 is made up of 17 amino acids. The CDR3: CSASRSGGWGSNQPQHF. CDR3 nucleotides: TGCAGTGCTAGTAGGTCAGGGGGTTGGGGGAGCAATCAGCCCCAGCATTTT.

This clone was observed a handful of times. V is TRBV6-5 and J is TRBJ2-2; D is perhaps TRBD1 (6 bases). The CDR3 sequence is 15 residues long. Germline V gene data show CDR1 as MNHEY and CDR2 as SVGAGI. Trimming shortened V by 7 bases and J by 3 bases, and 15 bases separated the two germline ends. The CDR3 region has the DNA TGTGCCAGCACGAGGGGGAAGGCTTACACCGGGGAGCTGTTTTTT. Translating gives CASTRGKAYTGELFF.

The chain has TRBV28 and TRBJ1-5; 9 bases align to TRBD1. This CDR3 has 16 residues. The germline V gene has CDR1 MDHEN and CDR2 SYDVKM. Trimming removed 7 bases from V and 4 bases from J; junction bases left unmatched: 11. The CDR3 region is CASTTTGGRRNQPQHF. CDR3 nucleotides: TGTGCCAGCACTACCACAGGGGGCCGGCGAAATCAGCCCCAGCATTTT.

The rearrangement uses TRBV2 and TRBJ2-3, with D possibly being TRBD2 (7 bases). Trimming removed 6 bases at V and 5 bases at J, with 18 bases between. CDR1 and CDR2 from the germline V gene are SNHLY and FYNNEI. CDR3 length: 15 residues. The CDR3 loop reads CASRPQWGGQDTQYF. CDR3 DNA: TGTGCCAGCAGGCCCCAATGGGGGGGGCAAGATACGCAGTATTTT.

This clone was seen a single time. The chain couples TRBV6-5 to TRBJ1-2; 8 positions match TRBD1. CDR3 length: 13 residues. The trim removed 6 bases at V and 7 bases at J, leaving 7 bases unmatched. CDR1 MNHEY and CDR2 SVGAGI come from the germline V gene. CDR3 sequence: CASRPGQGLGYTF. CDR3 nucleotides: TGTGCCAGCAGGCCCGGACAGGGCCTTGGCTACACCTTC.

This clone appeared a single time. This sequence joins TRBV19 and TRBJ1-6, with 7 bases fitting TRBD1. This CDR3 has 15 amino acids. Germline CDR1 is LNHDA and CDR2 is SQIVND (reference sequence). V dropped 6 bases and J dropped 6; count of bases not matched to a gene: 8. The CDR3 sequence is CASSHRWTGNSPLHF. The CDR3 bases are TGTGCCAGTAGCCATAGATGGACAGGTAATTCACCCCTCCACTTT.

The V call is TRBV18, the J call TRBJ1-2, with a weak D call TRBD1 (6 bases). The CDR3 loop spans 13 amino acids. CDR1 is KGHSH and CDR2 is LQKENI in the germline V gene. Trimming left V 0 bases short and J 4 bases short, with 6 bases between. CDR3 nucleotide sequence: TGTGCCAGCTCACCACCGACAGGCTATGGCTACACCTTC. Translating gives CASSPPTGYGYTF.

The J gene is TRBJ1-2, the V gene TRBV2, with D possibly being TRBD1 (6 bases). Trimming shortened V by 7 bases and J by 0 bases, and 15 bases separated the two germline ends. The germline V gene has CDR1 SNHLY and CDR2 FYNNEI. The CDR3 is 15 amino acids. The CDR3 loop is CASTILGGTNYGYTF. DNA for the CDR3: TGTGCCAGCACCATACTTGGGGGCACTAACTATGGCTACACCTTC.

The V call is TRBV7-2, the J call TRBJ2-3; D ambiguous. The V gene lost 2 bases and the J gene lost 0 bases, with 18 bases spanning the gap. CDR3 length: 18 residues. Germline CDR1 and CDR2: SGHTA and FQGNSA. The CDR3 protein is CASSLSGRLRVSTDTQYF. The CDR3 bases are TGTGCCAGCAGCTTATCAGGCAGGTTAAGAGTAAGCACAGATACGCAGTATTTT.

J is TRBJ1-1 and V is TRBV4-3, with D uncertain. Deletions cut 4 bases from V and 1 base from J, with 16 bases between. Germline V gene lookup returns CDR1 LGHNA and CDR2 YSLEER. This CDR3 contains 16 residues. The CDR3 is CASSLGLSMGNTEAFF. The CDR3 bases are TGCGCCAGCAGCCTAGGACTTTCAATGGGGAACACTGAAGCTTTCTTT.

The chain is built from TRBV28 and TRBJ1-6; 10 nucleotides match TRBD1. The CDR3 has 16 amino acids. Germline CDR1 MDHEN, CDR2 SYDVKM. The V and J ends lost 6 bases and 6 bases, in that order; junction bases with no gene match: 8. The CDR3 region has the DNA TGTGCCAGCAGCGGGGGGACAGGGGCCCCTAATTCACCCCTCCACTTT. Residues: CASSGGTGAPNSPLHF.

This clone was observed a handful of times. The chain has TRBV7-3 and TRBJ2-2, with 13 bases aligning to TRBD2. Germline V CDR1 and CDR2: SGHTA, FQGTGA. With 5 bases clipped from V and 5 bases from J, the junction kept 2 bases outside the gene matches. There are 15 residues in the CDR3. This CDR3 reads CASSPGLAGTGELFF. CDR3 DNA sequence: TGTGCCAGCAGCCCGGGACTAGCGGGGACCGGGGAGCTGTTTTTT. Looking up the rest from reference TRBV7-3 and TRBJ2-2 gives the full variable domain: GAGVSQTPSNKVTEKGKYVELRCDPISGHTALYWYRQSLGQGPEFLIYFQGTGAADDSGLPNDRFFAVRPEGSVSTLKIQRTERGDSAVYLCASSPGLAGTGELFFGEGSRLTVL.

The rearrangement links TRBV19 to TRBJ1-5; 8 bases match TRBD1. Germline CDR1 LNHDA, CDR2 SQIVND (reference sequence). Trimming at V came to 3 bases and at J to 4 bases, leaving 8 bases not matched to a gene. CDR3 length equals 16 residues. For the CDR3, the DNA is TGTGCCAGTAGTATCCAGGGGGCGCTTGGGAATCAGCCCCAGCATTTT. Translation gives CASSIQGALGNQPQHF.

The CDR3 loop is CASSRDRGSGANVLTF. DNA of the CDR3: TGTGCCAGCTCAAGAGACAGGGGATCTGGGGCCAACGTCCTGACTTTC. The chain is built from TRBV18 and TRBJ2-6; 8 nucleotides agree with TRBD1. V shed 5 bases, J shed 1 base, and the junction held 4 bases outside the gene matches. Germline CDR1 reads KGHSH; CDR2 reads LQKENI. This CDR3 spans 16 amino acids.

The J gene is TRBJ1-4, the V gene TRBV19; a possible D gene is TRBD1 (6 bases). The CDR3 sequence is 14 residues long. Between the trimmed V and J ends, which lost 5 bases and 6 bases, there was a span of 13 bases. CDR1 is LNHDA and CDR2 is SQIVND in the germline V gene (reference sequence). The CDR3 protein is CASSLPGVYEKLFF. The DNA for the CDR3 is TGTGCCAGTAGTCTACCAGGGGTGTATGAAAAACTGTTTTTT.

CDR3 residues: CASSSGQPLEKLFF. CDR3 DNA sequence: TGTGCCAGCAGTTCAGGACAGCCCTTAGAAAAACTGTTTTTT. This sequence joins TRBV28 and TRBJ1-4; maybe TRBD1 (6 bases). Germline CDR1 is MDHEN and CDR2 is SYDVKM. The CDR3 length is 14 residues. Trimming pared 4 bases from V and 8 bases from J, leaving 14 bases between.

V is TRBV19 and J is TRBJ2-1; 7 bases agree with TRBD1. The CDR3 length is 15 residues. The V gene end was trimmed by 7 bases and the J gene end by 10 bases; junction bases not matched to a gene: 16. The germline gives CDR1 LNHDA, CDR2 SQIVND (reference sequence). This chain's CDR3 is CASTPGQSLGREQFF. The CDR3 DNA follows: TGTGCCAGTACCCCGGGACAGTCCCTGGGGAGAGAGCAGTTCTTC.

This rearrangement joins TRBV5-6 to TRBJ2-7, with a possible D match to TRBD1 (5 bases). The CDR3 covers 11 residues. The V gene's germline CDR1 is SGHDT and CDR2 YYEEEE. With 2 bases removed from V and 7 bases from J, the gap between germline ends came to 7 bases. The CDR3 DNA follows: TGTGCCAGCAGCTTAGACAGAGAGCAGTACTTC. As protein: CASSLDREQYF.